This TCR beta chain was sequenced during a study of PD-1 blockade in mismatch repair-deficient tumors. The junction had 7 bases not matched to a gene; V was cut back by 4 bases and J by 5 bases. CDR3 length: 16 amino acids. CDR1 is MNHEY, CDR2 SVGAGI, per germline. TCRdb keeps only in-frame clones here, not all; method: immunoSEQ multiplex PCR. The profile covers some 84,000 clones, with more than 65% appearing a single time and roughly 2.6% taken by the ten largest. This clone was found once. The rearrangement joins TRBV6-5 to TRBJ2-3, with 12 bases that match TRBD2. Sample: peripheral blood, taken 12 weeks after starting pembrolizumab. This clonotype was obtained from an adult with mismatch repair-deficient cancer. The CDR3 bases are TGTGCCAGCAGTTCCATGACTAGCGGGAGACGAGATACGCAGTATTTT. Its translation is CASSSMTSGRRDTQYF.